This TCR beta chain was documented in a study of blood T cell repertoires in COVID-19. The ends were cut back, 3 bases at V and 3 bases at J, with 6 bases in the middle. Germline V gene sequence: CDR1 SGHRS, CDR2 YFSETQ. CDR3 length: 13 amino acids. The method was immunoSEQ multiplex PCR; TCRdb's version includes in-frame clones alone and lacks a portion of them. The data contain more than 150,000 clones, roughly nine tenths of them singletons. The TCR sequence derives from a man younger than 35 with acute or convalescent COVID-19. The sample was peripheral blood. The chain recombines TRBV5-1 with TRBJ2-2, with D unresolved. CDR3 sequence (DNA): TGCGCCAGCAGCTGGTCGGACACCGGGGAGCTGTTTTTT. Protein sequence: CASSWSDTGELFF.